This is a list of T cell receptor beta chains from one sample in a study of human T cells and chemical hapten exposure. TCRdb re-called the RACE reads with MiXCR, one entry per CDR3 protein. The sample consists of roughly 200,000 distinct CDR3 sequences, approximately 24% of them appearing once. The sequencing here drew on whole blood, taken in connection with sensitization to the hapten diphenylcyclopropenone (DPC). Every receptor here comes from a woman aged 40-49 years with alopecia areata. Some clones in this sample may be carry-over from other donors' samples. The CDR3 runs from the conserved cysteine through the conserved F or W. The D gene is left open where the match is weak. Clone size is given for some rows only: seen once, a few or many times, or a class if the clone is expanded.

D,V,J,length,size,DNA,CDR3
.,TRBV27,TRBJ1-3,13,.,TGTGCCAGCAGTCCCCGCAGAGGAAACACCATATATTTT,CASSPRRGNTIYF
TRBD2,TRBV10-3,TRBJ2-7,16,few,TGTGCCATCAGTGAGAGGACTAGCGGCCTCTCCTACGAGCAGTACTTC,CAISERTSGLSYEQYF
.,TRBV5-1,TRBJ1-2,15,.,TGCGCCAGCAGCCCGGAGGGGAACGTGGGGAATGGCTACACCTTC,CASSPEGNVGNGYTF
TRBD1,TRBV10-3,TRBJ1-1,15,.,TGTGCCATCAGTCCGGGACAGAGTCCTATCACTGAAGCTTTCTTT,CAISPGQSPITEAFF
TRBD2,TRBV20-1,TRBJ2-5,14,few,TGCAGTGCGCAACTAGCGGGAGGTGTTGAGACCCAGTACTTC,CSAQLAGGVETQYF
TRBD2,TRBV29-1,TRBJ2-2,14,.,TGCAGCGTTGGGAGCGGGACGGTCGCCGGGGAGCTGTTTTTT,CSVGSGTVAGELFF
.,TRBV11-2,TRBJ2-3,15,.,TGTGCCAGCAGCTTATACCCGGGACGCACAGATACGCAGTATTTT,CASSLYPGRTDTQYF
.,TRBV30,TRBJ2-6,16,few,TGTGCCTGGAGTATTCCCTGGGCAACCGGGGCCAACGTCCTGACTTTC,CAWSIPWATGANVLTF
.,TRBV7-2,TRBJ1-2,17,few,TGTGCCAGCAGCTTAGATTGGTTGTCTGGCAGAAACTATGGCTACACCTTC,CASSLDWLSGRNYGYTF
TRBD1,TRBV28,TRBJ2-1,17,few,TGTGCCAGCAGTTTAGTTCGCGGCAGGGGGCTAAACCCTGAGCAGTTCTTC,CASSLVRGRGLNPEQFF
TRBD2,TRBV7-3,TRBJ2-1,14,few,TGTGCCAGCAGCTCTAGCGGGAGTAGTAATGAGCAGTTCTTC,CASSSSGSSNEQFF
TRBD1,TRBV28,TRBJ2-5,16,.,TGTGCCAGCAGGACAGGGAGTGGCCCCCTCCAAGAGACCCAGTACTTC,CASRTGSGPLQETQYF
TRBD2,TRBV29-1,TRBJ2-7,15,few,TGCAGCGTTGTAGGGCTGCAGGGAGGGTACTACGAGCAGTACTTC,CSVVGLQGGYYEQYF
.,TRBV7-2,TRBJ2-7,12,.,TGTGCCAGCAGCTTATTAATTGGGGAGCAGTACTTC,CASSLLIGEQYF
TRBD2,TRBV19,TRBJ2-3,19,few,TGTGCCAGTAGTATCCTCGGACTAGCGGGAGGGCTTGGCACAGATACGCAGTATTTT,CASSILGLAGGLGTDTQYF
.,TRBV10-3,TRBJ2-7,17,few,TGTGCCATCAGTGATCCCGGGACCCGTACCCAAGAAGGCGAGCAGTACTTC,CAISDPGTRTQEGEQYF
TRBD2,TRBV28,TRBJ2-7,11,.,TGTGCCAGCACTAGCGGGAGGCAGCAGTACTTC,CASTSGRQQYF